Listed below are T cell receptor beta chains from one sample, sequenced in a study of shared clonotypes between healthy human individuals. Generated by immunoSEQ multiplex PCR, the TCRdb table keeps only in-frame clones and is missing some. This table has 1.6 million or so clones, around 97% appearing once. Source material: naive CD4+ T cells sorted from blood. Receptors were obtained from a man younger than 45 in good health. Each CDR3 is given without its conserved first and last residue. Each record gives: V gene, CDR3 length, J gene, CDR3 protein.

>TRBV25-1|14|TRBJ2-3
AGLRLAPSSTDTQY
>TRBV15|12|TRBJ1-2
ATSRDRLPIGYT
>TRBV4-3|9|TRBJ1-1
ASSQGQGAF
>TRBV19|12|TRBJ1-2
ASSSGTGVFGYT
>TRBV10-3|11|TRBJ1-5
AISGQGDQPQH
>TRBV7-8|15|TRBJ2-4
ASSPTLGRPGKNIQY
>TRBV15|11|TRBJ2-3
ATSGSYSDTQY
>TRBV2|12|TRBJ2-7
ASIHGTSGYEQY
>TRBV29-1|8|TRBJ1-2
SVPGEGYT
>TRBV6-4|11|TRBJ2-1
ASSPQPLNEQF
>TRBV2|14|TRBJ2-4
ASSPKGQTTRDIQY
>TRBV6-5|12|TRBJ2-7
ASSSWAGGNEQY
>TRBV19|12|TRBJ1-5
ASTPGNRGQPQH
>TRBV5-4|14|TRBJ2-7
ASSLGTGPPSYEQY
>TRBV6-1|11|TRBJ1-5
ASTEGGNQPQH
>TRBV7-9|10|TRBJ2-3
ASSPKGDTQY
>TRBV28|10|TRBJ1-2
ASSLFEKSYT
>TRBV6-1|13|TRBJ1-2
ASSELRGQGGGYT
>TRBV5-5|15|TRBJ2-2
ASSPTKGRPNTGELF
>TRBV5-1|13|TRBJ2-3
ASSLDPISTDTQY
>TRBV2|12|TRBJ1-2
ASSAHQGRLGYT
>TRBV7-9|9|TRBJ1-2
ASSFSYGYT
>TRBV7-3|11|TRBJ2-7
ASSLRARDEQY
>TRBV19|13|TRBJ2-7
ASSLLAGGNYEQY
>TRBV6-1|15|TRBJ1-3
ASSALTFSSSGNTIY
>TRBV10-3|10|TRBJ2-1
AISGVDNEQF
>TRBV7-8|14|TRBJ2-4
ASSLRGSVAKNIQY
>TRBV6-5|13|TRBJ1-1
ASRSLTGMNTEAF
>TRBV7-3|11|TRBJ1-5
ASSLSANQPQH
>TRBV6-5|13|TRBJ2-2
ASGRVARVTGELF
>TRBV2|9|TRBJ2-5
ASAIGETQY
>TRBV30|10|TRBJ2-5
AATWGAGDSN
>TRBV5-1|14|TRBJ2-2
ASSLASGIHTGELF
>TRBV29-1|11|TRBJ1-1
SVDGVGVTEAF
>TRBV11-2|13|TRBJ1-5
ASSQEGSSNQPQH
>TRBV30|9|TRBJ2-7
AWVGGYEQY
>TRBV15|13|TRBJ2-1
ATSAPTEAYNEQF
>TRBV7-9|12|TRBJ1-2
ASSLAGGSGGYT
>TRBV6-1|12|TRBJ2-1
ASISQMGYNEQF
>TRBV6-5|12|TRBJ1-4
ASSIDRISEKLF
>TRBV2|10|TRBJ2-7
ASSEESYEQY
>TRBV10-3|11|TRBJ2-3
AISAGRTDTQY
>TRBV7-8|14|TRBJ2-7
ASSWEGDRGSYEQY
>TRBV7-9|14|TRBJ2-2
GLTTGTRTNTGELF
>TRBV7-9|11|TRBJ1-2
ASSTGVGYGYT
>TRBV7-2|13|TRBJ2-1
ASSVDWAPYNEQF
>TRBV6-5|13|TRBJ2-3
ASSSSGALTDTQY
>TRBV2|11|TRBJ2-3
ASNERNTDTQY
>TRBV5-4|14|TRBJ2-3
ASSLWASGVEDTQY
>TRBV18|13|TRBJ2-3
ASSPRARGTDTQY
>TRBV6-1|14|TRBJ2-1
ASSESLASSYNEQF
>TRBV5-1|10|TRBJ2-5
ASTLSQETQY
>TRBV5-1|14|TRBJ2-5
ASSLGGQFAQETQY
>TRBV10-3|11|TRBJ1-5
AIKAQSNQPQH
>TRBV5-4|10|TRBJ2-3
ASSLDSNTQY
>TRBV28|13|TRBJ2-2
ASTAGTGRTGELF
>TRBV5-1|12|TRBJ1-2
ASSLAGATDGYT
>TRBV11-3|10|TRBJ2-1
ASSSDRGEQF
>TRBV7-9|14|TRBJ2-7
ASSLDLSRSSYEQY